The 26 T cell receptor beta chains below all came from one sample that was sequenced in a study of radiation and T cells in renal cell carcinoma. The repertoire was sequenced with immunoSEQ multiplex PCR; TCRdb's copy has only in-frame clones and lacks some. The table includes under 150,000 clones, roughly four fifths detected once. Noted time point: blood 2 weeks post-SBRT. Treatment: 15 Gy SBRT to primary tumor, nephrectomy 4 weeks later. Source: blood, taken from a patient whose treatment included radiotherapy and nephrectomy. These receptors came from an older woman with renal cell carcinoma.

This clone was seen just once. The CDR3 loop reads CASSANHGTAEAFF. DNA for the CDR3: TGTGCCAGCAGTGCTAACCACGGGACGGCTGAAGCTTTCTTT. This chain links TRBV6-4 with TRBJ1-1, with D perhaps TRBD1 (5 bases). The CDR3 has 14 residues. Trimming removed 4 bases at V and 6 bases at J, with 15 bases between. In germline, CDR1 is MRHNA, CDR2 SNTAGT.

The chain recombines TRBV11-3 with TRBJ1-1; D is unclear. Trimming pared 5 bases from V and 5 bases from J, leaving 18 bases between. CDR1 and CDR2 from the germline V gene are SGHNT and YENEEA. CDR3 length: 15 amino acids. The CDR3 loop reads CASSPRDTGKTEAFF. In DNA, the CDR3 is TGTGCCAGCAGCCCTAGGGATACGGGTAAGACTGAAGCTTTCTTT. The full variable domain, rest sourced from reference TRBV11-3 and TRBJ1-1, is EAGVVQSPRYKIIEKKQPVAFWCNPISGHNTLYWYLQNLGQGPELLIRYENEEAVDDSQLPKDRFSAERLKGVDSTLKIQPAELGDSAVYLCASSPRDTGKTEAFFGQGTRLTVV.

CDR3 sequence reads: CASSLGGAGTVTGELFF. In nucleotides, the CDR3 is TGTGCCAGCAGCTTAGGAGGTGCCGGGACAGTCACCGGGGAGCTGTTTTTT. This chain connects TRBV7-3 to TRBJ2-2; 7 bases are a match to TRBD1. Germline values: CDR1 SGHTA, CDR2 FQGTGA. The length of the CDR3 is 17 residues. The V and J ends lost 2 bases and 4 bases, in that order; junction bases with no gene match: 10.

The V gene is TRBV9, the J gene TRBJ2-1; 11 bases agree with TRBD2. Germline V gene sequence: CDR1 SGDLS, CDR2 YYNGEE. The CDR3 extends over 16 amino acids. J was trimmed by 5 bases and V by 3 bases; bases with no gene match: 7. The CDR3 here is CASSGPLAGAHNEQFF. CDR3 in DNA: TGTGCCAGCAGCGGACCACTAGCGGGAGCGCACAATGAGCAGTTCTTC.

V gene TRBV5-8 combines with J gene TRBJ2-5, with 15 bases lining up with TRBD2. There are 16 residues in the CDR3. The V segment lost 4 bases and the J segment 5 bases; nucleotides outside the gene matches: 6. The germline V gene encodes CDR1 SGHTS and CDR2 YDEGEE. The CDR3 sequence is CASSLGLAGGPETQYF. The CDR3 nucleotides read TGTGCCAGCAGCCTTGGACTAGCGGGAGGGCCGGAGACCCAGTACTTC.

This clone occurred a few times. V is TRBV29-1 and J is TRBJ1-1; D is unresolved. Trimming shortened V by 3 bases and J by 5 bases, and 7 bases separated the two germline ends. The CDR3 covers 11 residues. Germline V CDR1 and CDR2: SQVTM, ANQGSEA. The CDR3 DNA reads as TGCAGCGTTGAGGAGGGAACTGAAGCTTTCTTT. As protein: CSVEEGTEAFF.

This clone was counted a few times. CDR3 protein: CASSPSTGLAGAYEQYF. CDR3 nucleotide sequence: TGTGCCAGCAGCCCCTCCACTGGACTAGCGGGAGCCTACGAGCAGTACTTC. The chain is built from TRBV7-2 and TRBJ2-7; the match to TRBD2 covers 13 bases. V was pared by 5 bases and J by 2 bases, with 9 bases of the junction left unmatched. The CDR3 has 17 amino acids. Germline V CDR1 and CDR2: SGHTA, FQGNSA. Filled out from reference TRBV7-2 and TRBJ2-7, the complete variable domain reads GAGVSQSPSNKVTEKGKDVELRCDPISGHTALYWYRQSLGQGLEFLIYFQGNSAPDKSGLPSDRFSAERTGGSVSTLTIQRTQQEDSAVYLCASSPSTGLAGAYEQYFGPGTRLTVT.

The CDR3 is CASKGTAAATNEKLFF. As DNA, the CDR3 is TGTGCCAGTAAGGGAACGGCGGCTGCAACTAATGAAAAACTGTTTTTT. The V and J genes are TRBV19 and TRBJ1-4; no clear D gene. Germline V gene data show CDR1 as LNHDA and CDR2 as SQIVND (reference sequence). The CDR3 length is 16 residues. Trimming shortened V by 7 bases and J by 0 bases, and 15 bases separated the two germline ends. The whole variable domain, filled in from reference TRBV19 and TRBJ1-4, reads DGGITQSPKYLFRKEGQNVTLSCEQNLNHDAMYWYRQDPGQGLRLIYYSQIVNDFQKGDIAEGYSVSREKKESFPLTVTSAQKNPTAFYLCASKGTAAATNEKLFFGSGTQLSVL.

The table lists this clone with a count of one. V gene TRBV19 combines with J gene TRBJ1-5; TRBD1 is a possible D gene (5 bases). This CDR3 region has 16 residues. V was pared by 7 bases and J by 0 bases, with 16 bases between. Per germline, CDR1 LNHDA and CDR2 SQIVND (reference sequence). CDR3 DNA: TGTGCCAGTACCACTACGGGGGGTTTTAGCAATCAGCCCCAGCATTTT. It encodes CASTTTGGFSNQPQHF.

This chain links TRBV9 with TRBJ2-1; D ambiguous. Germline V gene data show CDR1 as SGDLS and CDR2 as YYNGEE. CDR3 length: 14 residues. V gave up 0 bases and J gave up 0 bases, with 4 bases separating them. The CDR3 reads CASSVALSYNEQFF. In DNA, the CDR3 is TGTGCCAGCAGCGTAGCCCTCTCCTACAATGAGCAGTTCTTC. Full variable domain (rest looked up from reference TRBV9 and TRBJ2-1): DSGVTQTPKHLITATGQRVTLRCSPRSGDLSVYWYQQSLDQGLQFLIQYYNGEERAKGNILERFSAQQFPDLHSELNLSSLELGDSALYFCASSVALSYNEQFFGPGTRLTVL.

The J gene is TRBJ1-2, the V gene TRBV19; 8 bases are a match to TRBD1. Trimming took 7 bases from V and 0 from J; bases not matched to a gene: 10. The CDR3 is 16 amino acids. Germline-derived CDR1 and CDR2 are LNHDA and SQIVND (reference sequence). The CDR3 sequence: CASTPTGAIPNYGYTF. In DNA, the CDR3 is TGTGCCAGTACCCCGACAGGGGCGATTCCTAACTATGGCTACACCTTC.

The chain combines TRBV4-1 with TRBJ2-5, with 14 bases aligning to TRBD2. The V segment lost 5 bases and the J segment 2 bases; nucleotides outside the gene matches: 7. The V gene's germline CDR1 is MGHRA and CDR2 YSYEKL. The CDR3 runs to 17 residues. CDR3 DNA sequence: TGCGCCAGCAGCTCTGGACTAGCGGGGGGTTTACAAGAGACCCAGTACTTC. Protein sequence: CASSSGLAGGLQETQYF.

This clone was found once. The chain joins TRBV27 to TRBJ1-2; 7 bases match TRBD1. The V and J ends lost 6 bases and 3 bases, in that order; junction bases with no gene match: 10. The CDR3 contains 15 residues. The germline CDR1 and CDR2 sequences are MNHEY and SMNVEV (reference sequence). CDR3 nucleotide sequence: TGTGCCAGCAGGCAACAGGGGTTATCGTACTATGGCTACACCTTC. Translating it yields CASRQQGLSYYGYTF.

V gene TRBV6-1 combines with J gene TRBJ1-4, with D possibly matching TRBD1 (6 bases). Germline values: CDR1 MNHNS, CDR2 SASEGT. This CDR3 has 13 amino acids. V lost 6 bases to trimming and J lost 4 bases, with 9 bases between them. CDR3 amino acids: CASRRQVNEKLFF. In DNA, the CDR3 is TGTGCCAGCAGGCGACAGGTTAATGAAAAACTGTTTTTT.

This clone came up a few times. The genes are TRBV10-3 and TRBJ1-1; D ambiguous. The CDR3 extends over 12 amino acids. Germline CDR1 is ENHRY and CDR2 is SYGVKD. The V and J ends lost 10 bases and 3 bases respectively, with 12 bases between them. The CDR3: CATSLEDTEAFF. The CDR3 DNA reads TGTGCCACCTCACTAGAGGACACTGAAGCTTTCTTT.

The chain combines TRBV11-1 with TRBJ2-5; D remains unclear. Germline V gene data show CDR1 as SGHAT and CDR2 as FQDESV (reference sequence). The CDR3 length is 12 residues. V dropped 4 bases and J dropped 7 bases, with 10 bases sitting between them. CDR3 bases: TGTGCCAGCAGCTCCGTCTTGGGGACCCAGTACTTC. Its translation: CASSSVLGTQYF.

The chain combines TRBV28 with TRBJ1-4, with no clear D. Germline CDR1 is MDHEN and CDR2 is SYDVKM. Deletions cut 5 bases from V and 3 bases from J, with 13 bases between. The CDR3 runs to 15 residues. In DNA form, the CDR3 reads TGTGCCAGCAGTGCCGCTCAGGCCGCTAATGAAAAACTGTTTTTT. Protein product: CASSAAQAANEKLFF.

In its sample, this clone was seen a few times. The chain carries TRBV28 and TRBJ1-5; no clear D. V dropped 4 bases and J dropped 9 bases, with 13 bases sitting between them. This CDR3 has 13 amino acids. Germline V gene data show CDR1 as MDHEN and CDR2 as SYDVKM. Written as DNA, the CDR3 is TGTGCCAGCAGTTCCGCCCGAGCTCTGCCCCAGCATTTT. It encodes CASSSARALPQHF.

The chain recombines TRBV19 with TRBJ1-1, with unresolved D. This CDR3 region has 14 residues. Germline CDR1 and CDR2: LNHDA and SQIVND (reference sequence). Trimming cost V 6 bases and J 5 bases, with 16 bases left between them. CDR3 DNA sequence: TGTGCCAGTAGGGCAGAGGTGAGCGTGACTGAAGCTTTCTTT. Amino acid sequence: CASRAEVSVTEAFF.

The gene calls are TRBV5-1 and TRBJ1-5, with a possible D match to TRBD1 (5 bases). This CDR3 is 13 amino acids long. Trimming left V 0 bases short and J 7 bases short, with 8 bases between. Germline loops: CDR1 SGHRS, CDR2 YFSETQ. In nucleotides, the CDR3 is TGCGCCAGCAGCTTGGAGGGGATCCAGCCCCAGCATTTT. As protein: CASSLEGIQPQHF.

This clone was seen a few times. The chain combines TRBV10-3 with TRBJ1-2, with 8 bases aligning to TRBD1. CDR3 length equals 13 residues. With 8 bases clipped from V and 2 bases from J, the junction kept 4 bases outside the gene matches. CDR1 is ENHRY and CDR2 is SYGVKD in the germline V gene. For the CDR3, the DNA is TGTGCCATCTTCCGGACAGGGAACTATGGCTACACCTTC. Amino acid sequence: CAIFRTGNYGYTF.

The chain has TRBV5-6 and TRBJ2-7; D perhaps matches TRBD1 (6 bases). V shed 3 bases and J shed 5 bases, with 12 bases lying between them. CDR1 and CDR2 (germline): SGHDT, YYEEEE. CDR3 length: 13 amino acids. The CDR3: CASSSTYRDEQYF. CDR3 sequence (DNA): TGTGCCAGCAGCTCTACTTACAGGGACGAGCAGTACTTC.

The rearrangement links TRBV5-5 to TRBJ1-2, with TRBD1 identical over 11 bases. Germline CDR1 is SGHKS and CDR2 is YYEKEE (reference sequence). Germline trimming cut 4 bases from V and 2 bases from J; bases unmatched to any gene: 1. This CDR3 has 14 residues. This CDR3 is CASSRDRGNYGYTF. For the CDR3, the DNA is TGTGCCAGCAGCCGGGACAGGGGGAACTATGGCTACACCTTC.

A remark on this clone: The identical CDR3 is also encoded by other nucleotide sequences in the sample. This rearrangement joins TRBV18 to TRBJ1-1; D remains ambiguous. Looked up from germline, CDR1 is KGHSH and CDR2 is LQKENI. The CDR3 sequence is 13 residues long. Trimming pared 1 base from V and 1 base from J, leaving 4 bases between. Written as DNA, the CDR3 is TGTGCCAGCTCACCACAACAGAACACTGAAGCTTTCTTT. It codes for CASSPQQNTEAFF. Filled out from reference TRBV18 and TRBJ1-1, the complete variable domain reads NAGVMQNPRHLVRRRGQEARLRCSPMKGHSHVYWYRQLPEEGLKFMVYLQKENIIDESGMPKERFSAEFPKEGPSILRIQQVVRGDSAAYFCASSPQQNTEAFFGQGTRLTVV.

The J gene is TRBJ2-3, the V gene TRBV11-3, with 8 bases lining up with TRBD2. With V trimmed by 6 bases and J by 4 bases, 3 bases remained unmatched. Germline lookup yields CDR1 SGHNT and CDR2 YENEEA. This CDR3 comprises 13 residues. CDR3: CASRGGRSDTQYF. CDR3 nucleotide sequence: TGTGCCAGCAGAGGCGGGAGGTCAGATACGCAGTATTTT.

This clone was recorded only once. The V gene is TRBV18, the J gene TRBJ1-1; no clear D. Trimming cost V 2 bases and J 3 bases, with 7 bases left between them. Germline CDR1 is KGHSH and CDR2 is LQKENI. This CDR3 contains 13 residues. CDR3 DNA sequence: TGTGCCAGCTCACCAGAGGTCGACACTGAAGCTTTCTTT. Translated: CASSPEVDTEAFF.